Below, 26 T cell receptor beta chains from the same sample are listed, as sequenced in a study of blood T cell repertoires in COVID-19 (dated by TCRdb to the early 2020s). The protocol used for the library was the immunoSEQ multiplex PCR assay. As stored in TCRdb, this immuneACCESS dataset retains in-frame rearrangements with V and J assigned. A fraction of the clones does not appear; measured against another copy, unresolved V genes explain less than half of the discrepancy, and the remainder lacks a known reason. In all, the sample holds about 370,000 clones, and over 75% of those were seen once. 10% of the sample belongs to the ten largest clones. Sequencing was performed on peripheral blood. These receptors were collected from a woman aged 25-40 years with COVID-19, enrolled during active disease.

The chain uses TRBV6-6 and TRBJ2-7, with 10 bases that match TRBD1. Germline CDR1 reads MNHNY; CDR2 reads SVGAGI (reference sequence). The CDR3 is 13 residues long. The junction had 4 bases not matched to a gene; V was cut back by 7 bases and J by 4 bases. The DNA for the CDR3 is TGTGCCAGCACTGGACAGGGGGGTTACGAGCAGTACTTC. It specifies CASTGQGGYEQYF.

This clone was detected only a few times. V gene TRBV4-2 combines with J gene TRBJ1-2; D uncertain. Germline CDR1 is LGHNA and CDR2 is YNFKEQ. The CDR3 is 12 residues long. Trimming took off 2 bases at V and 6 bases at J, with 7 bases between the two ends. In DNA form, the CDR3 reads TGTGCCAGCAGCCAAAGGGAGGATGGCTACACCTTC. It encodes CASSQREDGYTF.

This clone was recorded once. V gene TRBV10-2 combines with J gene TRBJ1-5; perhaps TRBD1 as D (5 bases). This CDR3 has 15 amino acids. The germline V gene encodes CDR1 WSHSY and CDR2 SAAADI. Trimming left V 2 bases short and J 9 bases short, with 17 bases between. CDR3: CASSEAGRGLSPQHF. CDR3 DNA: TGCGCCAGCAGTGAGGCGGGACGAGGCTTATCGCCCCAGCATTTT.

V gene TRBV9 combines with J gene TRBJ2-7; 8 nucleotides agree with TRBD2. Germline CDR1 reads SGDLS; CDR2 reads YYNGEE. The CDR3 sequence is 13 residues long. After removal of 2 bases from V and 4 bases from J, the junction contained 2 bases not matched to a gene. In DNA, the CDR3 is TGTGCCAGCAGCGTCGGGGGGGTTTACGAGCAGTACTTC. Encoded protein: CASSVGGVYEQYF.

V is TRBV27 and J is TRBJ2-7; 9 bases fit TRBD1. Germline CDR1 reads MNHEY; CDR2 reads SMNVEV (reference sequence). This CDR3 has 13 residues. V lost 4 bases and J lost 5; bases outside the gene matches: 3. CDR3 sequence (DNA): TGTGCCAGCAGTTCGACAGGGGGTAACGAGCAGTACTTC. Residues: CASSSTGGNEQYF.

This clone was seen more than once but under ten times. The genes are TRBV28 and TRBJ1-5; weak D call: TRBD1 (5 bases). Trimming took off 5 bases at V and 4 bases at J, with 15 bases between the two ends. Germline V lookup: CDR1 MDHEN, CDR2 SYDVKM. The CDR3 runs to 15 residues. In DNA, the CDR3 is TGTGCCAGCAGTACCGTACGGGGGTGGAATCAGCCCCAGCATTTT. Protein sequence: CASSTVRGWNQPQHF.

The rearrangement uses TRBV5-6 and TRBJ2-2; the D is unclear. Per germline, CDR1 SGHDT and CDR2 YYEEEE. V was pared by 0 bases and J by 7 bases, with 7 bases between. This CDR3 is 13 amino acids long. CDR3 in DNA: TGTGCCAGCAGCTTGGTAGTAAACGGGGAGCTGTTTTTT. Its translation: CASSLVVNGELFF.

J is TRBJ2-1 and V is TRBV2, with TRBD1 matching 10 bases. The germline CDR1 and CDR2 sequences are SNHLY and FYNNEI. CDR3 length: 18 residues. The V segment lost 7 bases and the J segment 7 bases; nucleotides outside the gene matches: 19. CDR3 sequence reads: CASNFIPGTGDSQNEQFF. CDR3 DNA: TGTGCCAGCAATTTTATCCCCGGGACAGGGGATTCTCAGAATGAGCAGTTCTTC.

The chain recombines TRBV6-5 with TRBJ2-2; 10 bases are shared with TRBD1. The CDR3 is 16 amino acids. V lost 0 bases to trimming and J lost 4 bases; unmatched junction nucleotides: 2. Per germline, CDR1 MNHEY and CDR2 SVGAGI. The CDR3 is CASSYSGTGVTGELFF. DNA of the CDR3: TGTGCCAGCAGTTACTCCGGGACAGGGGTCACCGGGGAGCTGTTTTTT.

The V call is TRBV2, the J call TRBJ2-1, with 8 bases aligning to TRBD2. The CDR3 contains 15 residues. The V and J ends lost 6 bases and 2 bases, in that order; junction bases with no gene match: 6. The germline CDR1 and CDR2 sequences are SNHLY and FYNNEI. The CDR3 is CASRPGRVAYNEQFF. Written as DNA, the CDR3 is TGTGCCAGCAGACCCGGGAGGGTAGCCTACAATGAGCAGTTCTTC.

In DNA, the CDR3 is TGTGCCAGCAGCATTACACAGGGCTCTGGAAACACCATATATTTT. It is translated as CASSITQGSGNTIYF. This chain uses TRBV9 with TRBJ1-3, with a weak D call TRBD1 (6 bases). Germline CDR1 and CDR2: SGDLS and YYNGEE. Trimming took off 4 bases at V and 0 bases at J, with 11 bases between the two ends. The CDR3 covers 15 residues.

The chain is built from TRBV27 and TRBJ1-6; D may be TRBD1 (5 bases). Trimming took off 7 bases at V and 14 bases at J, with 21 bases between the two ends. This CDR3 has 14 amino acids. CDR1 and CDR2 (germline): MNHEY, SMNVEV (reference sequence). The CDR3 loop reads CASTGVGVPRALHF. For the CDR3, the DNA is TGTGCCAGCACTGGAGTAGGGGTCCCTAGGGCCCTCCACTTT.

V usage is TRBV7-2 and J usage is TRBJ1-2; 8 bases are a match to TRBD1. Trimming at V came to 6 bases and at J to 5 bases, leaving 8 bases not matched to a gene. Looked up from germline, CDR1 is SGHTA and CDR2 is FQGNSA. This CDR3 has 14 residues. The CDR3 coding sequence is TGTGCCAGCAGTAATGGACAGGGAGGGTATGGCTACACCTTC. It translates to CASSNGQGGYGYTF. The variable domain in full, with the rest retrieved from reference TRBV7-2 and TRBJ1-2, is GAGVSQSPSNKVTEKGKDVELRCDPISGHTALYWYRQSLGQGLEFLIYFQGNSAPDKSGLPSDRFSAERTGGSVSTLTIQRTQQEDSAVYLCASSNGQGGYGYTFGSGTRLTVV.

The chain uses TRBV3-1 (or the pseudogene TRBV3-2) and TRBJ2-1, with no clear D. This CDR3 is 13 amino acids long. Trimming removed 0 bases at V and 5 bases at J, with 5 bases between. CDR1 and CDR2 (germline): LGHDT, YNNKEL (reference sequence). CDR3: CASSQDLHNEQFF. The CDR3 coding sequence is TGTGCCAGCAGCCAAGACCTACACAATGAGCAGTTCTTC.

V is TRBV12-3 or TRBV12-4 and J is TRBJ1-2; TRBD1 aligns across 9 bases. With V trimmed by 6 bases and J by 7 bases, 6 bases remained unmatched. The length of the CDR3 is 13 residues. DNA for the CDR3: TGTGCCAGCAGCATACAGGGGGCGTCTGGCTACACCTTC. Translation: CASSIQGASGYTF.

V is TRBV13 and J is TRBJ1-4; possibly TRBD1 for D (6 bases). CDR3 length: 13 residues. Looked up from germline, CDR1 is PRHDT and CDR2 is FYEKMQ (reference sequence). V lost 4 bases and J lost 5, with 8 bases in between. The CDR3 region has the DNA TGTGCCAGCAGCTACGACAGGAATGAAAAACTGTTTTTT. This encodes CASSYDRNEKLFF.

V is TRBV6-1 and J is TRBJ2-3, with 8 bases identical to TRBD1. Germline values: CDR1 MNHNS, CDR2 SASEGT. The junction had 2 bases not matched to a gene; V was cut back by 3 bases and J by 0 bases. The CDR3 runs to 15 residues. The CDR3 coding sequence is TGTGCCAGCAGTGACGGGACAGGAAGCACAGATACGCAGTATTTT. Encoded protein: CASSDGTGSTDTQYF.

V usage is TRBV5-4 and J usage is TRBJ2-1; TRBD2 agrees at 7 bases. CDR1 SGHNT and CDR2 YYREEE come from the germline V gene (reference sequence). This CDR3 comprises 15 residues. The trim removed 4 bases at V and 2 bases at J, leaving 6 bases unmatched. In DNA, the CDR3 is TGTGCCAGCAGCCCAAGGACTAGGGCCTACAATGAGCAGTTCTTC. Translated: CASSPRTRAYNEQFF.

This clone was recorded only once. V and J are TRBV28 and TRBJ2-7; 8 nucleotides agree with TRBD2. CDR3 length: 16 residues. The germline gives CDR1 MDHEN, CDR2 SYDVKM. The ends lost 4 bases at V and 5 bases at J; junction bases unmatched: 13. The CDR3 DNA sequence: TGTGCCAGCAGTTCCCCGTCCGGGACTAGACTTCACGAGCAGTACTTC. This translates into CASSSPSGTRLHEQYF.

The V call is TRBV29-1, the J call TRBJ1-2; 8 positions agree with TRBD1. This CDR3 is 13 amino acids long. After removal of 4 bases from V and 2 bases from J, the junction contained 3 bases not matched to a gene. Germline V gene data show CDR1 as SQVTM and CDR2 as ANQGSEA. CDR3 DNA sequence: TGCAGCGTTGGGGACAGGACCAACTATGGCTACACCTTC. The encoded protein is CSVGDRTNYGYTF.

The chain employs TRBV24-1 and TRBJ2-1, with 10 bases that match TRBD2. Germline V gene lookup returns CDR1 KGHDR and CDR2 SFDVKD. J gave up 6 bases and V 0 bases, and 7 bases lay outside the gene matches. The CDR3 consists of 17 residues. CDR3 loop: CATSDLASGSSGNEQFF. The CDR3 coding sequence is TGTGCCACCAGTGATTTGGCTAGCGGGAGTAGTGGCAATGAGCAGTTCTTC.

The chain joins TRBV2 to TRBJ2-2; no definite D call. The germline V gene has CDR1 SNHLY and CDR2 FYNNEI. Trimming left V 2 bases short and J 5 bases short, with 6 bases between. There are 13 residues in the CDR3. The CDR3 sequence: CASSETWTGELFF. CDR3 bases: TGTGCCAGCAGTGAAACATGGACCGGGGAGCTGTTTTTT.

V gene TRBV7-2 combines with J gene TRBJ2-7; 9 bases fit TRBD1. Per the germline V gene, CDR1 is SGHTA and CDR2 is FQGNSA. V shed 1 base, J shed 6 bases, and the junction held 7 bases outside the gene matches. This CDR3 has 15 amino acids. In DNA, the CDR3 is TGTGCCAGCAGCTTAGTAGAGGGACAGGGCTTCGAGCAGTACTTC. Translating it yields CASSLVEGQGFEQYF.

The J gene is TRBJ2-1, the V gene TRBV7-9; 9 nucleotides agree with TRBD2. CDR1 is SEHNR, CDR2 FQNEAQ, per germline (reference sequence). V was pared by 5 bases and J by 1 base, with 12 bases of the junction left unmatched. This CDR3 has 18 residues. The CDR3 nucleotides read TGTGCCAGCAGCCGCCGACTAGCGGATCCTTCTTCCTACAATGAGCAGTTCTTC. Encoded protein: CASSRRLADPSSYNEQFF.

The genes are TRBV20-1 and TRBJ2-1; 7 nucleotides line up with TRBD1. After removal of 5 bases from V and 7 bases from J, the junction contained 2 bases not matched to a gene. The CDR3 has 11 amino acids. Germline assignment: CDR1 DFQATT and CDR2 SNEGSKA (reference sequence). The CDR3 region has the DNA TGCAGTGCTGGGACAGATAATGAGCAGTTCTTC. Encoded protein: CSAGTDNEQFF.

V is TRBV5-4 and J is TRBJ2-3, with a possible D match to TRBD1 (5 bases). Between the trimmed V and J ends, which lost 4 bases and 2 bases, there was a span of 11 bases. Germline loops: CDR1 SGHNT, CDR2 YYREEE (reference sequence). The CDR3 runs 14 residues. DNA for the CDR3: TGTGCCAGCAGCAGTACACAGGACACAGATACGCAGTATTTT. Translated, it gives CASSSTQDTDTQYF.